The text below deals with one T cell receptor (beta chain). Using immunoSEQ multiplex PCR, the repertoire was profiled, and TCRdb retains in-frame clones only, with some absent. In the table there are roughly 280,000 clones, about 88% of which are singletons. The source of the sample is a study of blood T cell repertoires in COVID-19. This CDR3 has 14 amino acids. V shed 3 bases, J shed 2 bases, and the junction held 4 bases outside the gene matches. Germline loops: CDR1 MDHEN, CDR2 SYDVKM. Sequencing used PBMCs or T cells enriched from blood (not recorded which). The receptor was isolated from a woman aged 45-59 years who had recovered from COVID-19. The gene calls are TRBV28 and TRBJ2-7, with TRBD2 matching 7 bases. The CDR3 spells CASSFRGRAYEQYF. Written as DNA, the CDR3 is TGTGCCAGCAGTTTTAGAGGGAGGGCCTACGAGCAGTACTTC.